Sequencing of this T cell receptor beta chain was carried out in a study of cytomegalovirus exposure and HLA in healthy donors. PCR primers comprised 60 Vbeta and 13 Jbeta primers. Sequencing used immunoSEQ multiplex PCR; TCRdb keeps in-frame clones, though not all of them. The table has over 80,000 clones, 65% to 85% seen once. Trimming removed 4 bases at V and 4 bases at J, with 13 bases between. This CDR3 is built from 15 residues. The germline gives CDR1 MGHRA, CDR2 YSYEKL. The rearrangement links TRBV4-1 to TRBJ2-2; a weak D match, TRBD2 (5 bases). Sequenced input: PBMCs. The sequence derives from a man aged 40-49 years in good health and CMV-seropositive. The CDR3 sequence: CASSPSRRGTGELFF. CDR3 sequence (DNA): TGCGCCAGCAGCCCCTCACGACGGGGCACCGGGGAGCTGTTTTTT.